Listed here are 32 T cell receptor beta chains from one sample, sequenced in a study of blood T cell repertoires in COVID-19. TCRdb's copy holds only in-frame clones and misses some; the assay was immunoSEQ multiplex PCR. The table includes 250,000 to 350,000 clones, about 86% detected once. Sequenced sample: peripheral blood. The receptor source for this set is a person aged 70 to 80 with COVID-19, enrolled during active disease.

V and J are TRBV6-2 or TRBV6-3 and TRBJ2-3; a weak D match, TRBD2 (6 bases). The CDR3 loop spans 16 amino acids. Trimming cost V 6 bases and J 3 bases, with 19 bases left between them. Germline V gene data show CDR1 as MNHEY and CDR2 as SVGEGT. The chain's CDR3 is CASSSGVIGYTDTQYF. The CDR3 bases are TGTGCCAGCAGCTCGGGAGTTATCGGTTATACAGATACGCAGTATTTT.

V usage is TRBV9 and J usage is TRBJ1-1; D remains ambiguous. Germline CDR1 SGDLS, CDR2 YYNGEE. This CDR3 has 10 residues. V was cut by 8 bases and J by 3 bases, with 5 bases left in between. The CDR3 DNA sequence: TGTGCCAGGTCCTACACTGAAGCTTTCTTT. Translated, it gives CARSYTEAFF.

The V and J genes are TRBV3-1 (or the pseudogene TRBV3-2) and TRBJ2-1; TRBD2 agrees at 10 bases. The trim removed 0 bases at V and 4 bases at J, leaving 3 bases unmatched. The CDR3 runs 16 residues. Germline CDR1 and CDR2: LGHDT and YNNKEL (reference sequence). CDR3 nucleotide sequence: TGTGCCAGCAGCCAAGAGCTAGCGGGGGAGTACAATGAGCAGTTCTTC. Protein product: CASSQELAGEYNEQFF.

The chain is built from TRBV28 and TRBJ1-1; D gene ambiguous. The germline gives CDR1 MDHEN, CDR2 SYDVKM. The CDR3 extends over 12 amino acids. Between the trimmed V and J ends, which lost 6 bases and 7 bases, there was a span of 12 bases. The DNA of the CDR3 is TGTGCCAGCAGCCCGGGAGGGATTGAAGCTTTCTTT. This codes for CASSPGGIEAFF.

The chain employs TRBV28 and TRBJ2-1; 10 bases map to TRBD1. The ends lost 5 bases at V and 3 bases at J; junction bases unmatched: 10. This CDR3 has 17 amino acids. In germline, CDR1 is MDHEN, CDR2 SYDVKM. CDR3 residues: CASSRPSGTGDYNEQFF. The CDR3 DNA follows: TGTGCCAGCAGTCGCCCGTCCGGGACAGGGGACTACAATGAGCAGTTCTTC.

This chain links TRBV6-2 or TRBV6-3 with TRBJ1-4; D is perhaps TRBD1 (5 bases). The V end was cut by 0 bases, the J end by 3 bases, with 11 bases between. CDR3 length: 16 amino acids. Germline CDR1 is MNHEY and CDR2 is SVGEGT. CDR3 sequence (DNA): TGTGCCAGCAGTTACTCGATGGGGGGATCTAATGAAAAACTGTTTTTT. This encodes CASSYSMGGSNEKLFF.

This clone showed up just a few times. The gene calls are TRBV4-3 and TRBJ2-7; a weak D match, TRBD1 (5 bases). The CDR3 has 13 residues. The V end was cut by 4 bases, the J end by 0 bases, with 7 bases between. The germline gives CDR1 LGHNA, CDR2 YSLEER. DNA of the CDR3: TGCGCCAGCAGCCCCGACAGCTCCTACGAGCAGTACTTC. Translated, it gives CASSPDSSYEQYF.

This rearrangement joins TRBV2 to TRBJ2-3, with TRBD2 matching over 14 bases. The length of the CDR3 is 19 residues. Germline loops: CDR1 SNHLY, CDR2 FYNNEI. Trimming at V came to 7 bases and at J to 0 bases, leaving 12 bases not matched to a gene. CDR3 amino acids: CASMWPTSGRAPSTDTQYF. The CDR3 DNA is TGTGCCAGCATGTGGCCGACTAGCGGGAGGGCCCCTAGCACAGATACGCAGTATTTT.

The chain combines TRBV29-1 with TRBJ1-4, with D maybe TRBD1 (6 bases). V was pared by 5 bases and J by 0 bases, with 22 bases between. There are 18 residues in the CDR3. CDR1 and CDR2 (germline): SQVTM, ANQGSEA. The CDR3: CSVLNWGGGGATNEKLFF. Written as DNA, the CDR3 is TGCAGCGTTCTCAACTGGGGGGGAGGGGGTGCAACTAATGAAAAACTGTTTTTT. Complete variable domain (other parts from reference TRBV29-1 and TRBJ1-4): SAVISQKPSRDICQRGTSLTIQCQVDSQVTMMFWYRQQPGQSLTLIATANQGSEATYESGFVIDKFPISRPNLTFSTLTVSNMSPEDSSIYLCSVLNWGGGGATNEKLFFGSGTQLSVL.

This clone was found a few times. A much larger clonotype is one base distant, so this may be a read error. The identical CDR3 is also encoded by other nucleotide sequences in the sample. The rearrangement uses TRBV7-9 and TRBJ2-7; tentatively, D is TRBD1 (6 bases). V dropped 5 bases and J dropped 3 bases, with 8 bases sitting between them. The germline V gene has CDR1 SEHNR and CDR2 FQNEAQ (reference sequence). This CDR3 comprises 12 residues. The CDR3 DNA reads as TGTGCCAGCAGCCCGACAGGCTACGAGCAGTACTTC. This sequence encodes CASSPTGYEQYF.

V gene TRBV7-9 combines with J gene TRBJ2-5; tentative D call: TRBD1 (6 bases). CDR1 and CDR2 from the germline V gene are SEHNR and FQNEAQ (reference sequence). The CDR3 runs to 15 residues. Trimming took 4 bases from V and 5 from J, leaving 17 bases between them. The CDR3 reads CASSWGRAGDETQYF. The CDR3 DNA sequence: TGTGCCAGCAGCTGGGGGCGGGCAGGGGATGAGACCCAGTACTTC.

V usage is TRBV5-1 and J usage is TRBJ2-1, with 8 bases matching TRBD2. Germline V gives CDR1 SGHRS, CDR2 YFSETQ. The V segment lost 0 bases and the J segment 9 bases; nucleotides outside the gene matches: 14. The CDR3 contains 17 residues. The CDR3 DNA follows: TGCGCCAGCAGCTTGGCCGCGGGGACTAGGCCTCCCCCTGAGCAGTTCTTC. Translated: CASSLAAGTRPPPEQFF. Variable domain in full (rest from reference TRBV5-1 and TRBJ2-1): KAGVTQTPRYLIKTRGQQVTLSCSPISGHRSVSWYQQTPGQGLQFLFEYFSETQRNKGNFPGRFSGRQFSNSRSEMNVSTLELGDSALYLCASSLAAGTRPPPEQFFGPGTRLTVL.

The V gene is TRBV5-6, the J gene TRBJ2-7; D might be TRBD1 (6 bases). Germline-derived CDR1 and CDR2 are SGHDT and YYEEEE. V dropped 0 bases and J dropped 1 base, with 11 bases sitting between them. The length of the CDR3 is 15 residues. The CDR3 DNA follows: TGTGCCAGCAGCTTGGTTACAGGGCAGTCCTACGAGCAGTACTTC. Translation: CASSLVTGQSYEQYF.

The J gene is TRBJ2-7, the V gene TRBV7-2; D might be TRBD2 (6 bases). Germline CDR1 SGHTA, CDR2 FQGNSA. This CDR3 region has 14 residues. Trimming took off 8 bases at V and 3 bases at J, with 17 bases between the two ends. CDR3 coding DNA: TGTGCCAGCCGTATGACTGGGCGGGACTACGAGCAGTACTTC. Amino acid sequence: CASRMTGRDYEQYF.

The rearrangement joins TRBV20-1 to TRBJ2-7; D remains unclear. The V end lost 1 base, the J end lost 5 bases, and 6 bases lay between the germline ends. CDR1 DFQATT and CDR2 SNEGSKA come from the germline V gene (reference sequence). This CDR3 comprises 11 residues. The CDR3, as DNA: TGCAGTGCTAGAGCTACCGACGAGCAGTACTTC. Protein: CSARATDEQYF.

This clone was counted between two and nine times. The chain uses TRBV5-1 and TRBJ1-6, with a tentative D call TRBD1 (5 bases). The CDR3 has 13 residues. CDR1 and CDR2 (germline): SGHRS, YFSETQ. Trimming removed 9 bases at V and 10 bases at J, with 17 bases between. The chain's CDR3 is CATKGGERSPLHF. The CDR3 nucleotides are TGCGCCACCAAGGGAGGGGAGAGGTCACCCCTCCACTTT.

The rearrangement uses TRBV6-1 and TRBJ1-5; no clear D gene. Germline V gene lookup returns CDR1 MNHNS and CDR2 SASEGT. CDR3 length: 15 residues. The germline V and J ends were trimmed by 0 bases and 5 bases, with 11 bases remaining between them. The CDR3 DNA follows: TGTGCCAGCAGTGAAGCGGGAGGGTCTCATCAGCCCCAGCATTTT. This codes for CASSEAGGSHQPQHF.

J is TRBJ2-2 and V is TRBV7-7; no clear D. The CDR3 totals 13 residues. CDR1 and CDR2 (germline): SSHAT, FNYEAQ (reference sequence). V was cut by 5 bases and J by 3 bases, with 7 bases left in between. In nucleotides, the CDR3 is TGTGCCAGCAGCGTACAAGACACCGGGGAGCTGTTTTTT. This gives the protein CASSVQDTGELFF.

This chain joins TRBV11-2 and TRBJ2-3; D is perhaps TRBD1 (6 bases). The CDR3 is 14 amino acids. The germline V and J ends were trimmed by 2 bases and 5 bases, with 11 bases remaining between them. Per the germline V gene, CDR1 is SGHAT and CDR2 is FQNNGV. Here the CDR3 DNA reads TGTGCCAGCAGCTTAACCCCCAGGGGAGATACGCAGTATTTT. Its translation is CASSLTPRGDTQYF. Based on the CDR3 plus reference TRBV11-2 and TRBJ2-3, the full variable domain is EAGVAQSPRYKIIEKRQSVAFWCNPISGHATLYWYQQILGQGPKLLIQFQNNGVVDDSQLPKDRFSAERLKGVDSTLKIQPAKLEDSAVYLCASSLTPRGDTQYFGPGTRLTVL.

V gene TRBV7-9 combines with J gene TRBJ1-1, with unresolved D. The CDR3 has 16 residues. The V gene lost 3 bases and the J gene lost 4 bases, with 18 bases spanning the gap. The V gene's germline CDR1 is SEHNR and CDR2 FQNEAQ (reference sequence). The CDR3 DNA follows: TGTGCCAGCAGCTTCGGTACTCCCACTGGTGTCACTGAAGCTTTCTTT. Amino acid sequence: CASSFGTPTGVTEAFF.

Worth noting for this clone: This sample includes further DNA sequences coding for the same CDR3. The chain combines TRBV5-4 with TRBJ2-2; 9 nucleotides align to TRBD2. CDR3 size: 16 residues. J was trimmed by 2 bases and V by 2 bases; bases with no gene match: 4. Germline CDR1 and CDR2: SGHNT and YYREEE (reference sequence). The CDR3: CASSFLAGRNTGELFF. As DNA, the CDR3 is TGTGCCAGCAGCTTTCTAGCGGGGCGTAACACCGGGGAGCTGTTTTTT. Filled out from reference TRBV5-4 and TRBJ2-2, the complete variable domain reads ETGVTQSPTHLIKTRGQQVTLRCSSQSGHNTVSWYQQALGQGPQFIFQYYREEENGRGNFPPRFSGLQFPNYSSELNVNALELDDSALYLCASSFLAGRNTGELFFGEGSRLTVL.

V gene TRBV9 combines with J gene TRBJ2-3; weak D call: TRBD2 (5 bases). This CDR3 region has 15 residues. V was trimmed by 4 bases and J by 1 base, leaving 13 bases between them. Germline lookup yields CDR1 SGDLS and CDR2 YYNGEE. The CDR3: CASSLRAGGTDTQYF. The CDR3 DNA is TGTGCCAGCAGCCTCAGAGCCGGGGGCACAGATACGCAGTATTTT.

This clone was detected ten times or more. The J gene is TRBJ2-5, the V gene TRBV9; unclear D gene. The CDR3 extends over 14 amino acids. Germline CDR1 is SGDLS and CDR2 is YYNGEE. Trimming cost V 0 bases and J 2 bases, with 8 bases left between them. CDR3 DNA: TGTGCCAGCAGCGTAGTGGTCAGGCAAGAGACCCAGTACTTC. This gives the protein CASSVVVRQETQYF. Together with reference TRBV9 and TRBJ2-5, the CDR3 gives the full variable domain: DSGVTQTPKHLITATGQRVTLRCSPRSGDLSVYWYQQSLDQGLQFLIQYYNGEERAKGNILERFSAQQFPDLHSELNLSSLELGDSALYFCASSVVVRQETQYFGPGTRLLVL.

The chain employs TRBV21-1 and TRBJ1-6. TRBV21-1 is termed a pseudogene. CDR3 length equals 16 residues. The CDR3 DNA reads TGTGCCAGAGGACGAAACCGGGGCTCCTATAATTCACCCCTCCACTTT. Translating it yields CARGRNRGSYNSPLHF.

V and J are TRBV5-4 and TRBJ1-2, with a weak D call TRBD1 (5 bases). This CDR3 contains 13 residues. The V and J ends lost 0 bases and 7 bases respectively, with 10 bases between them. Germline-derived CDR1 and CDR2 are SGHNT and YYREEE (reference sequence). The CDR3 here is CASSLEGAGGYTF. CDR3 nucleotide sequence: TGTGCCAGCAGCTTGGAAGGGGCCGGTGGCTACACCTTC.

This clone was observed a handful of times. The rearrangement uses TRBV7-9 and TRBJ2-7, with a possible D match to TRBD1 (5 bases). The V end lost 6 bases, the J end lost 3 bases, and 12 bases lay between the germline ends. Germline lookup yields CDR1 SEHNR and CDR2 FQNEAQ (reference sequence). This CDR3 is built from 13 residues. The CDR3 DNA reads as TGTGCCAGCAGGCGGTCAGGGAACTACGAGCAGTACTTC. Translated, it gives CASRRSGNYEQYF. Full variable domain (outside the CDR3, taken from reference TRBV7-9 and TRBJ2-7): DTGVSQNPRHKITKRGQNVTFRCDPISEHNRLYWYRQTLGQGPEFLTYFQNEAQLEKSRLLSDRFSAERPKGSFSTLEIQRTEQGDSAMYLCASRRSGNYEQYFGPGTRLTVT.

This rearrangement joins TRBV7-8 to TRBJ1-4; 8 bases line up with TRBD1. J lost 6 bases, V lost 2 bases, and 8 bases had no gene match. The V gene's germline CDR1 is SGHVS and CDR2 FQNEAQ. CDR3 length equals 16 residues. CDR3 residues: CASSLLIAGGDEKLFF. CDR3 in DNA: TGTGCCAGCAGCTTATTAATTGCAGGGGGCGATGAAAAACTGTTTTTT.

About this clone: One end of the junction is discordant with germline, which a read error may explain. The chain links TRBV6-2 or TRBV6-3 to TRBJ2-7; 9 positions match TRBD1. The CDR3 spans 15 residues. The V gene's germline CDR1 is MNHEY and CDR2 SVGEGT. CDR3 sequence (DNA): TGTGCCAGCAGTGCCAGTCGATCGGGTAGACAGGGGGAAAACTTC. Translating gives CASSASRSGRQGENF.

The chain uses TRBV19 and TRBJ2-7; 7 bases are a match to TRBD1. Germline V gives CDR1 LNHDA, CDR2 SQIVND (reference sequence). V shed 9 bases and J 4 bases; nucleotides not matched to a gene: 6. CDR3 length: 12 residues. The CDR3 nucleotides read TGTGCCAGGCCAGGGGGAAGGTACGAGCAGTACTTC. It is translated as CARPGGRYEQYF.

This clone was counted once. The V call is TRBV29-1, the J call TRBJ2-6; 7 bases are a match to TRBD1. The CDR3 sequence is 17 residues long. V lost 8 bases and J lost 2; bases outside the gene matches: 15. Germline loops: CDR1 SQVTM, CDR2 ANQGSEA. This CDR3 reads CSQGNRQGMAGANVLTF. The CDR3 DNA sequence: TGCAGCCAAGGTAATCGACAGGGAATGGCTGGGGCCAACGTCCTGACTTTC. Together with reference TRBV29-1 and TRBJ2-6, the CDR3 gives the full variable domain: SAVISQKPSRDICQRGTSLTIQCQVDSQVTMMFWYRQQPGQSLTLIATANQGSEATYESGFVIDKFPISRPNLTFSTLTVSNMSPEDSSIYLCSQGNRQGMAGANVLTFGAGSRLTVL.

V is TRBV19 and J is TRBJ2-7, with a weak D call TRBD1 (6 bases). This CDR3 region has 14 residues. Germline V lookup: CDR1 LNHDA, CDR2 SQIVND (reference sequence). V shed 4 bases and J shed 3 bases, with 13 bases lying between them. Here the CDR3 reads CASSRDIRDYEQYF. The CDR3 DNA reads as TGTGCCAGTAGTAGGGACATAAGAGACTACGAGCAGTACTTC.

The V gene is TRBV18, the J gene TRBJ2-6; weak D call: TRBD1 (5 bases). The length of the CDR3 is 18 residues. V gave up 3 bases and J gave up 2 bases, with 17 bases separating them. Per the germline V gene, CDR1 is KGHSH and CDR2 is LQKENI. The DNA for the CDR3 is TGTGCCAGCTCACCCTTAAAGACAGAGCTTACTGGGGCCAACGTCCTGACTTTC. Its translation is CASSPLKTELTGANVLTF.